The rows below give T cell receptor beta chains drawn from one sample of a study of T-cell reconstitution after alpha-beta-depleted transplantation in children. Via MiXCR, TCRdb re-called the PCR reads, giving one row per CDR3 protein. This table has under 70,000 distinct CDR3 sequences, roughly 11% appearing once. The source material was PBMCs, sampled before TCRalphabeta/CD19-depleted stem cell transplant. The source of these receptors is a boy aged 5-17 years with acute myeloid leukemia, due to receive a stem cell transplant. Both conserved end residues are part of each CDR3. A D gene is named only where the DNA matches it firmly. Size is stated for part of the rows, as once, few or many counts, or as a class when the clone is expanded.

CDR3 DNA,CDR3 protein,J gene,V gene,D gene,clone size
TGCAGTGCTAGACCCCGAAGGGGGATCGGAACCGGGGAGCTGTTTTTT,CSARPRRGIGTGELFF,TRBJ2-2,TRBV20-1,.,many
TGTGCCATCCAATACGGGGGGAACTATGGCTACACCTTC,CAIQYGGNYGYTF,TRBJ1-2,TRBV28,.,many
TGTGCCAGCAGCTTAGGAGGGGGAAGCGGGGAGACCCAGTACTTC,CASSLGGGSGETQYF,TRBJ2-5,TRBV7-2,.,many
TGTGCCAGCAGCCCCTCGGCGGGGGGAACAGGGCCGTTCTTC,CASSPSAGGTGPFF,TRBJ2-1,TRBV7-2,TRBD2,.
TGTGCCAGCAGCCTCTTGGAGGCCTACAATGAGCAGTTCTTC,CASSLLEAYNEQFF,TRBJ2-1,TRBV6-1,.,few
TGTGCCAGCAGGTGGACGTCTGCCAGCGAGCAGTACTTC,CASRWTSASEQYF,TRBJ2-7,TRBV12-3/TRBV12-4,.,many
TGTGCCAGCAGCTTAAGGCAGGTTGGAAACACCATATATTTT,CASSLRQVGNTIYF,TRBJ1-3,TRBV7-2,.,many
TGTGCCAGTAACAGGGTGGGGCAAGAGACCCAGTACTTC,CASNRVGQETQYF,TRBJ2-5,TRBV7-6,.,many
TGTGCCAGCAGCACACTAGCCCGAACCCTCTACGAGCAGTACTTC,CASSTLARTLYEQYF,TRBJ2-7,TRBV12-3/TRBV12-4,.,many
.,CISVDGGHTEAFF,TRBJ1-1,TRBV7-5,.,.
TGCGCCCCCCGGGTAGGGAACACTGAAGCTTTCTTT,CAPRVGNTEAFF,TRBJ1-1,TRBV5-1,.,many
TGCGCCAGCAGCTTCGGACTAGCCTACAGCACAGATACGCAGTATTTT,CASSFGLAYSTDTQYF,TRBJ2-3,TRBV5-1,TRBD2,many
TGTGCCAGCAGCTTACCACAGGGAGACAACGTCCTGACTTTC,CASSLPQGDNVLTF,TRBJ2-6,TRBV7-6,.,many
TGTGCCAGCAGCTTAGACCCGCTGGCGGGGGACCGTGGCTTC,CASSLDPLAGDRGF,TRBJ2-1,TRBV7-6,TRBD2,many
TGTGCCAGCAGCTTAGTACTCCGGGACCCCTCCTACAATGAGCAGTTCTTC,CASSLVLRDPSYNEQFF,TRBJ2-1,TRBV7-6,.,.
TGCGCCAGCAAGAGGAGCATCGCAGATACGCAGTATTTT,CASKRSIADTQYF,TRBJ2-3,TRBV10-2,.,.
TGTGCCAGCAGCTTAGCGGCAGGGATCTTCGGTTACAATGAGCAGTTCTTC,CASSLAAGIFGYNEQFF,TRBJ2-1,TRBV7-2,.,many
TGCGCCAGCAGCTTAAGCGCTAGGGGGTCCTACGAGCAGTACTTC,CASSLSARGSYEQYF,TRBJ2-7,TRBV5-1,.,many
TGTGCCAGCTCACCACGGACTAGCGGGAGTGTATGGGATACCGAGCAGTACTTC,CASSPRTSGSVWDTEQYF,TRBJ2-7,TRBV18,TRBD2,few
TGTGCCAGCAGTGAACTCTTTGGCAGGTGGGCTCCGGAGACCCAGTACTTC,CASSELFGRWAPETQYF,TRBJ2-5,TRBV2,.,.
TGTGCCAGCAGTTTACCCCCTCGACTAGCGGGGCTGGAGACCCAGTACTTC,CASSLPPRLAGLETQYF,TRBJ2-5,TRBV28,TRBD2,many
TGTGCCAGCAGTAACTCTAGGGATACGCAGTATTTT,CASSNSRDTQYF,TRBJ2-3,TRBV6-5,.,many
TGTGCCAGCAGCACACAGTTCGGTCTAGCCAAAAACATTCAGTACTTC,CASSTQFGLAKNIQYF,TRBJ2-4,TRBV7-2,.,many
TGTGCCAGCAGTTTTGGGCTTCGGGAGCAGTTCTTC,CASSFGLREQFF,TRBJ2-1,TRBV28,.,few
TGTGCCAGCTCCCGGACTAGCGGGAGATATTCCTACAATGAGCAGTTCTTC,CASSRTSGRYSYNEQFF,TRBJ2-1,TRBV6-2/TRBV6-3,TRBD2,.
TGTGCCAGCAGCCCTACGGCAGGGAGGAACACTGAAGCTTTCTTT,CASSPTAGRNTEAFF,TRBJ1-1,TRBV9,.,many
TGTGCCAGCAGCTTGACAGTGGACGGGGAGCTGTTTTTT,CASSLTVDGELFF,TRBJ2-2,TRBV12-3/TRBV12-4,.,many
TGTGCCAGCAGCTCCAACTCTCTGACTAGCGGGAGGGCCTTGGAGTTCTTC,CASSSNSLTSGRALEFF,TRBJ2-1,TRBV7-2,TRBD2,many
TGTGCCAGCTCCCGGGCCAATACTGTTGAAAAACTGTTTTTT,CASSRANTVEKLFF,TRBJ1-4,TRBV6-2/TRBV6-3,.,few
TGTGCCAGCAGCCCGGGGGGGGCAGGGACCGCCTACAATGAGCAGTTCTTC,CASSPGGAGTAYNEQFF,TRBJ2-1,TRBV7-3,TRBD2,.
TGTGCCAGCAGCTCACTACCTCGACAGGGTGGATACGAGCAGTACTTC,CASSSLPRQGGYEQYF,TRBJ2-7,TRBV7-6,TRBD1,many
TGCAGTGCTGCGCTAGCGGGGGGATCAGATACGCAGTATTTT,CSAALAGGSDTQYF,TRBJ2-3,TRBV20-1,TRBD2,many
TGTGCCAGCAGTCCAGGGACACCAAGCAATCAGCCCCAGCATTTT,CASSPGTPSNQPQHF,TRBJ1-5,TRBV27,.,.